Listed below are T cell receptor beta chains from one sample, sequenced in a study of cytomegalovirus exposure and HLA in healthy donors. The protocol was immunoSEQ multiplex PCR, while the TCRdb copy is restricted to in-frame clones and leaves out a portion. The sample lists 140,000 to 150,000 clones; about 70% were seen once. Sequencing was performed on PBMCs. Every receptor here comes from a woman aged 60-70 years in good health and CMV-seropositive. The CDR3 runs from the conserved cysteine through the conserved F or W. The D gene is left open where the match is weak. The size of a clone is reported for some rows only, either as once, few or many, or as a class for expanded clones.

d_call,v_call,clone_size,j_call,cdr3_aa,cdr3_nt
NA,TRBV19,NA,TRBJ1-1,CASSIRPGQSNTEAFF,TGTGCCAGTAGTATCCGACCGGGACAATCGAACACTGAAGCTTTCTTT
TRBD2,TRBV5-1,NA,TRBJ2-3,CASSSLGLALSTDTQYF,TGCGCCAGCAGCTCTCTAGGACTAGCGCTAAGCACAGATACGCAGTATTTT
NA,TRBV28,NA,TRBJ2-7,CAHGGVSEQYF,TGTGCCCACGGAGGGGTCTCCGAGCAGTACTTC
NA,TRBV27,NA,TRBJ1-2,CASSFRGRDRLANYGYTF,TGTGCCAGCAGTTTTAGGGGAAGAGACAGGCTAGCTAACTATGGCTACACCTTC
TRBD2,TRBV7-9,NA,TRBJ2-5,CASSLTSGGETQYF,TGTGCCAGCAGCTTAACTAGCGGGGGAGAGACCCAGTACTTC
TRBD2,TRBV5-1,NA,TRBJ2-7,CASSEREGGEQYF,TGCGCCAGCAGCGAGCGGGAGGGTGGGGAGCAGTACTTC
TRBD1,TRBV5-1,NA,TRBJ1-1,CASSSDRGYTEAFF,TGCGCCAGCAGCTCAGACAGGGGATACACTGAAGCTTTCTTT
TRBD1,TRBV5-1,few,TRBJ2-1,CASSLARTGGADEQFF,TGCGCCAGCAGCTTGGCCCGAACAGGGGGCGCGGATGAGCAGTTCTTC
NA,TRBV7-2,NA,TRBJ1-3,CASRNRNSGNTIYF,TGTGCCAGCAGGAACAGGAACTCTGGAAACACCATATATTTT
NA,TRBV19,once,TRBJ2-5,CASSYDSTQQETQYF,TGTGCCAGTAGTTACGACAGCACTCAACAAGAGACCCAGTACTTC
TRBD2,TRBV5-4,NA,TRBJ2-3,CASSFDGRETDTQYF,TGTGCCAGCAGCTTTGACGGGAGGGAGACAGATACGCAGTATTTT
TRBD2,TRBV5-4,NA,TRBJ2-5,CASSPAGPQETQYF,TGTGCCAGCAGCCCAGCGGGGCCACAAGAGACCCAGTACTTC
NA,TRBV28,NA,TRBJ1-1,CASSPSDRNTEAFF,TGTGCCAGCAGTCCCTCGGACAGGAACACTGAAGCTTTCTTT
TRBD2,TRBV7-9,few,TRBJ2-7,CASSIRGGSSIEQYF,TGTGCCAGCTCCATCCGCGGGGGGAGTTCGATCGAGCAGTACTTC
NA,TRBV7-9,few,TRBJ1-4,CASSFQGSGEKLFF,TGTGCCAGCAGCTTTCAGGGTTCAGGTGAAAAACTGTTTTTT
TRBD1,TRBV5-1,NA,TRBJ2-1,CASSLQGAPTWGEQFF,TGCGCCAGCAGCTTACAGGGGGCGCCCACTTGGGGAGAGCAGTTCTTC
NA,TRBV25-1,once,TRBJ1-4,CASSDVRLRGTEKLFF,TGTGCCAGCAGTGATGTTAGATTGCGGGGTACCGAAAAACTGTTTTTT
TRBD1,TRBV4-1,NA,TRBJ1-1,CASSPVATGVNTEAFF,TGCGCCAGCAGCCCTGTGGCAACAGGGGTGAACACTGAAGCTTTCTTT
TRBD2,TRBV5-3,NA,TRBJ2-2,CARSTELAGQNTGELFF,TGTGCCAGAAGCACCGAACTAGCGGGACAGAACACCGGGGAGCTGTTTTTT
NA,TRBV19,NA,TRBJ2-5,CASSIASPETQYF,TGTGCCAGTAGTATAGCCAGTCCGGAGACCCAGTACTTC
TRBD1,TRBV27,NA,TRBJ1-5,CASSSQGALGYQPQHF,TGTGCCAGCAGTTCGCAGGGGGCTTTAGGGTATCAGCCCCAGCATTTT
TRBD2,TRBV18,NA,TRBJ2-5,CASSLGLAGETQYF,TGTGCCAGCTCCCTAGGACTAGCGGGAGAGACCCAGTACTTC
TRBD1,TRBV19,NA,TRBJ1-2,CASSRDRGSWDGYTF,TGTGCCAGTAGTAGGGACAGGGGAAGCTGGGATGGCTACACCTTC
NA,TRBV30,NA,TRBJ2-4,CAWTQGTKNIQYF,TGTGCCTGGACACAGGGAACCAAAAACATTCAGTACTTC
NA,TRBV9,NA,TRBJ2-1,CASSTNTYNEQFF,TGTGCCAGCAGCACCAACACCTACAATGAGCAGTTCTTC
TRBD2,TRBV2,few,TRBJ2-3,CASSDRAGGGADTQYF,TGTGCCAGCAGTGACCGGGCGGGAGGGGGGGCAGATACGCAGTATTTT
NA,TRBV18,once,TRBJ2-3,CASSPQGSTDTQYF,TGTGCCAGCTCACCACAGGGGAGCACAGATACGCAGTATTTT
NA,TRBV6-6,NA,TRBJ1-1,CASSSTGSSTEAFF,TGTGCCAGCAGTTCCACAGGGTCTAGCACTGAAGCTTTCTTT
TRBD1,TRBV5-1,NA,TRBJ2-6,CASSPGTGGSGANVLTF,TGCGCCAGCAGCCCAGGGACAGGAGGCTCTGGGGCCAACGTCCTGACTTTC
TRBD1,TRBV5-1,once,TRBJ2-2,CASSTAGQGSTGELFF,TGCGCCAGCAGCACGGCGGGACAGGGGAGCACCGGGGAGCTGTTTTTT
NA,TRBV19,NA,TRBJ1-1,CASSMLGSTEAFF,TGTGCCAGTAGTATGTTGGGGAGCACTGAAGCTTTCTTT
NA,TRBV28,NA,TRBJ1-1,CASSSQGNTEAFF,TGTGCCAGCAGTTCGCAGGGGAACACTGAAGCTTTCTTT
TRBD1,TRBV5-4,NA,TRBJ2-1,CASSLSGTVSYNEQFF,TGTGCCAGCAGCTTGTCCGGGACAGTGTCCTACAATGAGCAGTTCTTC
TRBD1,TRBV5-1,NA,TRBJ1-1,CASSLGTGESTEAFF,TGCGCCAGCAGCTTGGGGACAGGAGAGAGCACTGAAGCTTTCTTT
NA,TRBV5-1,NA,TRBJ2-7,CASSFGGAGSYEQYF,TGCGCCAGCAGCTTTGGCGGGGCAGGGTCCTACGAGCAGTACTTC
TRBD2,TRBV10-3,few,TRBJ2-3,CAISLAGGADTQYF,TGTGCCATCAGCCTAGCGGGGGGGGCAGATACGCAGTATTTT
TRBD1,TRBV7-8,NA,TRBJ1-2,CATQGAQVYGYTF,TGTGCCACCCAGGGGGCGCAAGTCTATGGCTACACCTTC